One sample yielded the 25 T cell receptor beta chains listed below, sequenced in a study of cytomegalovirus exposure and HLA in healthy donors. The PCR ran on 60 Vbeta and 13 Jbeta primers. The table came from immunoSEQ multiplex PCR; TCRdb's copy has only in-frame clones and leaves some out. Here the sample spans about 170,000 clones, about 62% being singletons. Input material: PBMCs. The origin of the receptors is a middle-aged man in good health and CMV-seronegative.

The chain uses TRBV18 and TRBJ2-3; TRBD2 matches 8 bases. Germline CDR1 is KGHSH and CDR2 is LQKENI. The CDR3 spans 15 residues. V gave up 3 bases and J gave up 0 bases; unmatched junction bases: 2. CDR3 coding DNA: TGTGCCAGCTCACCCCGGGGGGGGAGCACAGATACGCAGTATTTT. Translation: CASSPRGGSTDTQYF.

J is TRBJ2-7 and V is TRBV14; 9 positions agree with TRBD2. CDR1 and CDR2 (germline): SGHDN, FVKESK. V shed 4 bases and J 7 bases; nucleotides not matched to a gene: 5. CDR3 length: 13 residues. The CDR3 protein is CASSLLAGAEQYF. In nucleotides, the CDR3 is TGTGCCAGCAGCCTATTAGCGGGGGCTGAGCAGTACTTC.

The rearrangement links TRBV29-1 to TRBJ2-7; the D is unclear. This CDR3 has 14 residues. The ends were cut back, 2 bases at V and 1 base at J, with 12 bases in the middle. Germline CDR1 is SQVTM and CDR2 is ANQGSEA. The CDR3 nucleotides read TGCAGCGTTGAATTAACAGCCTTATCCTACGAGCAGTACTTC. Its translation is CSVELTALSYEQYF.

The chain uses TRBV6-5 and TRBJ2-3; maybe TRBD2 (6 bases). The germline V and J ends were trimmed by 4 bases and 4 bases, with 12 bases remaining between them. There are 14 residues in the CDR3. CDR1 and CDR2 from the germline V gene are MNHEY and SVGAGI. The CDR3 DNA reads TGTGCCAGCAGTTGGTTAACTAGCTCAGATACGCAGTATTTT. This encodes CASSWLTSSDTQYF.

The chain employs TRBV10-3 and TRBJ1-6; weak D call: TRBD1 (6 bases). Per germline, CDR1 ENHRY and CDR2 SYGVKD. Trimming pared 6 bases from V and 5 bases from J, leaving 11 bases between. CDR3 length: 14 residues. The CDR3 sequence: CAISQTGDNSPLHF. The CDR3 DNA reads TGTGCCATCAGCCAGACAGGAGATAATTCACCCCTCCACTTT.

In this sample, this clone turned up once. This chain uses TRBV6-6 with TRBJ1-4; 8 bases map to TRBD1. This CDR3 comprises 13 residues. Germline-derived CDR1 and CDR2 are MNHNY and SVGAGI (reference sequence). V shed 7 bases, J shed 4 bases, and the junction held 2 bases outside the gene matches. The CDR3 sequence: CASIRGLNEKLFF. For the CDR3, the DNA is TGTGCCAGCATCAGGGGGCTTAATGAAAAACTGTTTTTT.

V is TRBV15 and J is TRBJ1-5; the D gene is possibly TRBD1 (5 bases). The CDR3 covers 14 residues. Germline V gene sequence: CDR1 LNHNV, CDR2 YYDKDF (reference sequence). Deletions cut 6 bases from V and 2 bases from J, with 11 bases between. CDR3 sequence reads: CATSRGGGNQPQHF. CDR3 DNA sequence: TGTGCCACCAGTAGGGGCGGGGGCAATCAGCCCCAGCATTTT.

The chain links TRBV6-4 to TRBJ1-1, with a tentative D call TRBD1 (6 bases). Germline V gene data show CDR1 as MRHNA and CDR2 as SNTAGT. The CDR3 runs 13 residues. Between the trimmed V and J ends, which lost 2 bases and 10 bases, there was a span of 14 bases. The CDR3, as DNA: TGTGCCAGCAGTGACAACCCGGGAGGGGGAGCTTTCTTT. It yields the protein CASSDNPGGGAFF.

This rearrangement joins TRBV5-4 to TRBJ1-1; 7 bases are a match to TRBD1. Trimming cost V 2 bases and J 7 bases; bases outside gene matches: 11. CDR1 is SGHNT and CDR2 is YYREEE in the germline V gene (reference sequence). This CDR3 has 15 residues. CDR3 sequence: CASSFGQGQALEAFF. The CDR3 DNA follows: TGTGCCAGCAGCTTTGGTCAAGGACAGGCACTTGAAGCTTTCTTT.

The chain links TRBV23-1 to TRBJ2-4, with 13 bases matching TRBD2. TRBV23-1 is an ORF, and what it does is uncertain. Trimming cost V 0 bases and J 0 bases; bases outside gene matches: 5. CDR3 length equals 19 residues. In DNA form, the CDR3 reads TGCGCCAGCAGTCAATCGTCAACTAGCGGGAGGGGAGCCAAAAACATTCAGTACTTC. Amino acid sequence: CASSQSSTSGRGAKNIQYF.

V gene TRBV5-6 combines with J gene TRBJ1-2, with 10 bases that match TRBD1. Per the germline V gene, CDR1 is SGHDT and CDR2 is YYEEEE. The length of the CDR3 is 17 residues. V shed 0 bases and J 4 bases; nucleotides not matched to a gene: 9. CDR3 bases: TGTGCCAGCAGCTTGGACAGGGACAGGGGCCTGATCTATGGCTACACCTTC. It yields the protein CASSLDRDRGLIYGYTF.

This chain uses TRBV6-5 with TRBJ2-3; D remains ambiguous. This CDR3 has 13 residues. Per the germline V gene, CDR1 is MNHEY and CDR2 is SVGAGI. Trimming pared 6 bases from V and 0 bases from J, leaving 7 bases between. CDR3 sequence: CASRETSTDTQYF. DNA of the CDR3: TGTGCCAGCAGAGAAACTAGCACAGATACGCAGTATTTT.

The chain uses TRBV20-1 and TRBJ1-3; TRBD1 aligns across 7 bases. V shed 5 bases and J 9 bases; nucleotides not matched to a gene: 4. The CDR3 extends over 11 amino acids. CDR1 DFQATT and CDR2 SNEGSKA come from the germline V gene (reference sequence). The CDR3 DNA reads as TGCAGTGCTGACAGGGTCGGCACCATATATTTT. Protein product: CSADRVGTIYF.

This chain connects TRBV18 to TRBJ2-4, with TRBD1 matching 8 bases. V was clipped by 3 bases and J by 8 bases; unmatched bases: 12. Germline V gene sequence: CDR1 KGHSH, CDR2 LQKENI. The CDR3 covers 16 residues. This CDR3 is CASSPGTGGAWDIQYF. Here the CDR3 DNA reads TGTGCCAGCTCACCCGGGACAGGCGGCGCCTGGGACATTCAGTACTTC.

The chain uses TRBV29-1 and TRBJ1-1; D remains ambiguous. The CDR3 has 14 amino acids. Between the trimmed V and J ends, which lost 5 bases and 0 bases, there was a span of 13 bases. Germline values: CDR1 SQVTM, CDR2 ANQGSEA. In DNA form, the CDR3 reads TGCAGCGTTCTTAACGAGGGTATGAACACTGAAGCTTTCTTT. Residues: CSVLNEGMNTEAFF.

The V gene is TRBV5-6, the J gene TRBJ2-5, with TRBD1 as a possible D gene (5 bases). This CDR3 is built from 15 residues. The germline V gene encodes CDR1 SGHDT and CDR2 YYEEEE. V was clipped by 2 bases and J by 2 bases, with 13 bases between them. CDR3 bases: TGTGCCAGCAGCTTTAGGGGCAGGGTGCAAGAGACCCAGTACTTC. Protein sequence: CASSFRGRVQETQYF. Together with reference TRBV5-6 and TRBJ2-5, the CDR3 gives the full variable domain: DAGVTQSPTHLIKTRGQQVTLRCSPKSGHDTVSWYQQALGQGPQFIFQYYEEEERQRGNFPDRFSGHQFPNYSSELNVNALLLGDSALYLCASSFRGRVQETQYFGPGTRLLVL.

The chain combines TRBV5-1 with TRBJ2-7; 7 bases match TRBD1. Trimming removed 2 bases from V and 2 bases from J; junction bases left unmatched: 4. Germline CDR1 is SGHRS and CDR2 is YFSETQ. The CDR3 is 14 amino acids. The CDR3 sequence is CASSFRGGPYEQYF. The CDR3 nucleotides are TGCGCCAGCAGCTTCAGAGGGGGCCCCTACGAGCAGTACTTC.

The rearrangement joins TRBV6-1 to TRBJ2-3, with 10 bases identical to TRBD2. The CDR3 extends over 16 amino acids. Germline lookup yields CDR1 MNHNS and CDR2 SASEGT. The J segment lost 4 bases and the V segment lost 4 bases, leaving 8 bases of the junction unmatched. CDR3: CASSGGSGRAADTQYF. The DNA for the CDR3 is TGTGCCAGCAGTGGCGGAAGCGGGAGGGCCGCAGATACGCAGTATTTT.

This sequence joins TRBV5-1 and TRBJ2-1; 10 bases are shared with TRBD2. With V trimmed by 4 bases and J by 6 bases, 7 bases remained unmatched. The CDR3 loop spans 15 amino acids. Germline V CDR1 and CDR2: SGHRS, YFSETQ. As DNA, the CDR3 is TGCGCCAGCAGCACCGGGACTAGCGAGACCAATGAGCAGTTCTTC. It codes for CASSTGTSETNEQFF.

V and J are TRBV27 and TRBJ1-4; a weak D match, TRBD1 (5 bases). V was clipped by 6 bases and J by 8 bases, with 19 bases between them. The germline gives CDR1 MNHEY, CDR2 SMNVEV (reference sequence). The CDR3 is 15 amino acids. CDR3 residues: CASSSLVRRGEKLFF. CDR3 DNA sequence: TGTGCCAGCAGCTCTCTTGTTCGGAGGGGAGAAAAACTGTTTTTT. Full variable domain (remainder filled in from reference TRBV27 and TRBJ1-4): EAQVTQNPRYLITVTGKKLTVTCSQNMNHEYMSWYRQDPGLGLRQIYYSMNVEVTDKGDVPEGYKVSRKEKRNFPLILESPSPNQTSLYFCASSSLVRRGEKLFFGSGTQLSVL.

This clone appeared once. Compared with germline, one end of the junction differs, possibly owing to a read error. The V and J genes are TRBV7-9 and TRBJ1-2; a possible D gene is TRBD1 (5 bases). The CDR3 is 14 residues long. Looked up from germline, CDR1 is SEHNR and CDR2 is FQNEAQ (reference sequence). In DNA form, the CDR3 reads TGTTCCAGCAGCTCTTTGCGGGGGGACTATGGCTACACCTTC. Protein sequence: CSSSSLRGDYGYTF. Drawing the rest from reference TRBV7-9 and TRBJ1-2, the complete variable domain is DTGVSQNPRHKITKRGQNVTFRCDPISEHNRLYWYRQTLGQGPEFLTYFQNEAQLEKSRLLSDRFSAERPKGSFSTLEIQRTEQGDSAMYLCSSSSLRGDYGYTFGSGTRLTVV.

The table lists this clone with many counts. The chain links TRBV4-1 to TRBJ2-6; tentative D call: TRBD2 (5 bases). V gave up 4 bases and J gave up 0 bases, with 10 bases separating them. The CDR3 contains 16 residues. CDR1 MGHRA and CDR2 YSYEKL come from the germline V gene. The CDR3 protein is CASSPDGSSGANVLTF. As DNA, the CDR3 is TGCGCCAGCAGCCCGGATGGGAGCTCTGGGGCCAACGTCCTGACTTTC.

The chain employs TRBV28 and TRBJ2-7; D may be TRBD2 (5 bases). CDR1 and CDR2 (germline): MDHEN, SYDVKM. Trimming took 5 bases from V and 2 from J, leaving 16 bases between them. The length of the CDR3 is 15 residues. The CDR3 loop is CASSGRERTAYEQYF. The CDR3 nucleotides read TGTGCCAGCAGTGGAAGGGAGAGAACAGCCTACGAGCAGTACTTC.

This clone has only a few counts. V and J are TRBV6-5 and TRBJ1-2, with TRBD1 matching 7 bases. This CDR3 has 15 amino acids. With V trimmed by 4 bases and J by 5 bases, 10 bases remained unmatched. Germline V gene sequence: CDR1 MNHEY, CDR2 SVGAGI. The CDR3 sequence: CASSSRRQGEYGYTF. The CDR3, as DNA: TGTGCCAGCAGTTCGAGACGTCAGGGGGAGTATGGCTACACCTTC.

This CDR3 reads CASSWGTGRETQYF. CDR3 sequence (DNA): TGCGCCAGCAGCTGGGGGACAGGGCGGGAGACCCAGTACTTC. The rearrangement joins TRBV5-1 to TRBJ2-5, with TRBD1 matching 9 bases. Germline V gene lookup returns CDR1 SGHRS and CDR2 YFSETQ. Germline trimming cut 3 bases from V and 5 bases from J; bases unmatched to any gene: 5. The CDR3 spans 14 residues.